This T cell receptor beta chain comes out of a study of blood T cells in healthy people across ages. As to this clonotype: Its antigen remains unknown.

Findings and caveats of the study: The lack of PBMC sorting stopped any conclusive naive versus antigen-experienced comparison. While age rose, TCR beta diversity per million T cells dropped in a roughly linear way.

J lost 9 bases, V lost 5 bases, and 11 bases had no gene match. Germline values: CDR1 SEHNR, CDR2 FQNEAQ (reference sequence). This CDR3 has 15 residues. Then a second PCR, running roughly 6 to 12 cycles, was carried out with a sample-barcoded 5' primer and a J-beta primer mix. One entry per CDR3 protein, called by TCRdb with MiXCR from the 5' RACE reads. The sample records about 830,000 distinct CDR3 sequences, about 59% being singletons. The chain carries TRBV7-9 and TRBJ2-1, with TRBD1 identical over 9 bases. The sample taken for sequencing was blood. This sequence was found in a man aged 25-45 years in good health. As DNA, the CDR3 is TGTGCCAGCAGCAATCCGGGACAGGGTCGGGTTGAGCAGTTCTTC. Translating it yields CASSNPGQGRVEQFF. Filled out from reference TRBV7-9 and TRBJ2-1, the complete variable domain reads DTGVSQNPRHKITKRGQNVTFRCDPISEHNRLYWYRQTLGQGPEFLTYFQNEAQLEKSRLLSDRFSAERPKGSFSTLEIQRTEQGDSAMYLCASSNPGQGRVEQFFGPGTRLTVL.